The 4 T cell receptor beta chains in this list originate from one sample, sequenced in a study of human T cells and chemical hapten exposure. TCRdb processed the RACE reads anew with MiXCR; each CDR3 protein has one entry. The sample contains 150,000 to 200,000 distinct CDR3 sequences, 24% of which appear only once. Time point denoted: patch test 3, about 24 weeks after DPC sensitization. Treatment of the sample: therapeutic diphenylcyclopropenone sensitization with weekly scalp DPC. This specimen consisted of whole blood, obtained in connection with sensitization to the hapten diphenylcyclopropenone (DPC). These receptors all come from a woman in her thirties or forties with alopecia areata. Some clones in this sample may be carry-over from other donors' samples.

This chain joins TRBV5-6 and TRBJ2-5, with 10 bases aligning to TRBD2. The V segment lost 3 bases and the J segment 4 bases; nucleotides outside the gene matches: 6. Germline V gives CDR1 SGHDT, CDR2 YYEEEE. The CDR3 contains 15 residues. Here the CDR3 reads CASSSASGSRETQYF. CDR3 bases: TGTGCCAGCAGCTCGGCTAGCGGGAGCAGAGAGACCCAGTACTTC.

V and J are TRBV9 and TRBJ2-2, with D possibly TRBD2 on 6 matching bases. V lost 4 bases to trimming and J lost 5 bases, with 12 bases between them. The CDR3 sequence is 14 residues long. Per germline, CDR1 SGDLS and CDR2 YYNGEE. The CDR3 protein is CASSTRLVTGELFF. CDR3 nucleotides: TGTGCCAGCAGCACCAGACTAGTTACCGGGGAGCTGTTTTTT.

This chain uses TRBV7-9 with TRBJ2-5, with 8 bases aligning to TRBD2. The ends lost 2 bases at V and 5 bases at J; junction bases unmatched: 10. This CDR3 is 16 amino acids long. Germline loops: CDR1 SEHNR, CDR2 FQNEAQ (reference sequence). CDR3 nucleotide sequence: TGTGCCAGCAGCTTAAGTTCTAGCGGGCCCCGGGAGACCCAGTACTTC. Amino acid sequence: CASSLSSSGPRETQYF. Full variable domain (remainder filled in from reference TRBV7-9 and TRBJ2-5): DTGVSQNPRHKITKRGQNVTFRCDPISEHNRLYWYRQTLGQGPEFLTYFQNEAQLEKSRLLSDRFSAERPKGSFSTLEIQRTEQGDSAMYLCASSLSSSGPRETQYFGPGTRLLVL.

This clonotype was recorded a few times. The rearrangement joins TRBV11-2 to TRBJ1-3; tentative D call: TRBD1 (5 bases). This CDR3 comprises 14 residues. Germline V gene sequence: CDR1 SGHAT, CDR2 FQNNGV. The germline V and J ends were trimmed by 5 bases and 8 bases, with 16 bases remaining between them. The CDR3 reads CASSQGRLGYTIYF. The CDR3 nucleotides read TGTGCCAGCAGCCAGGGACGGTTGGGATACACCATATATTTT.